This TCR beta chain was captured in a study of cytomegalovirus exposure and HLA in healthy donors. The wider study: The use of the same platform for the 110 or so validation repertoires and the 550 to 700 first-cohort repertoires was reported by a later analysis.

In the case of this clone: The target antigen is unknown.

Germline V CDR1 and CDR2: MDHEN, SYDVKM. This CDR3 is built from 18 residues. V shed 5 bases and J 4 bases; nucleotides not matched to a gene: 14. The donors were part of the approximately 130-subject validation cohort, which stood apart from the roughly 670-subject first cohort. The table came from immunoSEQ multiplex PCR; TCRdb's copy has only in-frame clones and leaves some out. The sample gives roughly 120,000 clones, around 92% of which show up once; 3% to 3.5% is in the top ten. Study-wide points: It was fewer than 200 TCR beta chains that were listed as cytomegalovirus-associated. It was reportedly the case that the classifier diagnosed cytomegalovirus status with high specificity and sensitivity.

The sequence was obtained from a man aged 30 to 39 in good health and CMV-seronegative. J is TRBJ1-3 and V is TRBV28, with 10 nucleotides matching TRBD1. The sequenced sample consisted of PBMCs. CDR3 in DNA: TGTGCCAGCAGTCCCCGGGACAGGGGTCCAAGTTCCGGAAACACCATATATTTT. This codes for CASSPRDRGPSSGNTIYF.